The 15 T cell receptor beta chains in this list originate from one sample, sequenced in a study of CD8 T cells in Susac syndrome. Reverse transcription of about 0.5 to 1 ug RNA was performed with random hexamers. TCRdb re-analysed the immunoSEQ multiplex PCR reads in MiXCR, keeping a single row per CDR3 protein. The data contain roughly 110,000 distinct CDR3 sequences, 85% to 95% of them singletons. The sequenced material came from CD8+ T cells from PBMCs. The source is a human donor in good health.

The V and J genes are TRBV6-4 and TRBJ2-4; 9 bases agree with TRBD1. The CDR3 runs 17 residues. Germline V gives CDR1 MRHNA, CDR2 SNTAGT. J gave up 1 base and V 7 bases, and 11 bases lay outside the gene matches. The CDR3 region is CASMIRDRANAKNIQYF. The CDR3 DNA reads as TGTGCCAGCATGATCCGGGACAGGGCTAATGCCAAAAACATTCAGTACTTC.

The V and J genes are TRBV7-3 and TRBJ2-1, with 8 bases matching TRBD2. The trim removed 5 bases at V and 6 bases at J, leaving 12 bases unmatched. The CDR3 contains 16 residues. CDR1 is SGHTA, CDR2 FQGTGA, per germline. CDR3: CASSRSSGSKVNEQFF. The CDR3 nucleotides read TGTGCCAGCAGCCGATCAAGCGGGAGTAAGGTCAATGAGCAGTTCTTC.

This chain links TRBV12-3 or TRBV12-4 with TRBJ1-2; no clear D. This CDR3 is 14 amino acids long. The V end was cut by 6 bases, the J end by 5 bases, with 16 bases between. The CDR3 coding sequence is TGTGCCAGCAGCTACGAGGGTGCGAGATATGGCTACACCTTC. Translation gives CASSYEGARYGYTF.

The chain recombines TRBV4-3 with TRBJ2-3; tentative D call: TRBD2 (5 bases). With 0 bases removed from V and 5 bases from J, the gap between germline ends came to 6 bases. CDR1 LGHNA and CDR2 YSLEER come from the germline V gene. The CDR3 sequence is 13 residues long. The CDR3 sequence is CASSQDGVDTQYF. As DNA, the CDR3 is TGCGCCAGCAGCCAAGACGGGGTAGATACGCAGTATTTT.

The chain recombines TRBV18 with TRBJ1-3; 8 nucleotides align to TRBD1. J was trimmed by 0 bases and V by 3 bases; bases with no gene match: 4. Germline loops: CDR1 KGHSH, CDR2 LQKENI. The CDR3 totals 16 residues. DNA for the CDR3: TGTGCCAGCTCACCCGGACAGGGAAGCTCTGGAAACACCATATATTTT. It translates to CASSPGQGSSGNTIYF.

The chain uses TRBV3-1 and TRBJ2-7, with 10 bases aligning to TRBD1. The CDR3 spans 15 residues. The germline V gene has CDR1 LGHDT and CDR2 YNNKEL (reference sequence). V was pared by 7 bases and J by 4 bases, with 10 bases of the junction left unmatched. CDR3 protein: CASTRGTGVLYEQYF. CDR3 in DNA: TGTGCCAGCACCCGAGGGACAGGGGTACTATACGAGCAGTACTTC.

J is TRBJ2-7 and V is TRBV28, with D possibly being TRBD2 (6 bases). V dropped 5 bases and J dropped 6 bases, with 23 bases sitting between them. Per germline, CDR1 MDHEN and CDR2 SYDVKM. CDR3 length equals 16 residues. The DNA of the CDR3 is TGTGCCAGCAGTCCAACGGGATGGCGGACTACCCTCGAGCAGTACTTC. Translation: CASSPTGWRTTLEQYF.

This chain uses TRBV5-1 with TRBJ1-3; D ambiguous. The germline V gene encodes CDR1 SGHRS and CDR2 YFSETQ. V was cut by 6 bases and J by 0 bases, with 10 bases left in between. This CDR3 has 14 residues. CDR3 amino acids: CASTENVSGNTIYF. Here the CDR3 DNA reads TGCGCCAGCACGGAGAACGTCTCTGGAAACACCATATATTTT.

V is TRBV5-1 and J is TRBJ2-5; the D gene is possibly TRBD1 (7 bases). V was clipped by 0 bases and J by 4 bases, with 10 bases between them. The CDR3 spans 14 residues. The V gene's germline CDR1 is SGHRS and CDR2 YFSETQ. The CDR3: CASSLGRGAETQYF. CDR3 nucleotides: TGCGCCAGCAGCTTGGGCAGGGGGGCAGAGACCCAGTACTTC. Full variable domain (rest looked up from reference TRBV5-1 and TRBJ2-5): KAGVTQTPRYLIKTRGQQVTLSCSPISGHRSVSWYQQTPGQGLQFLFEYFSETQRNKGNFPGRFSGRQFSNSRSEMNVSTLELGDSALYLCASSLGRGAETQYFGPGTRLLVL.

The V and J genes are TRBV29-1 and TRBJ1-1; a weak D match, TRBD1 (6 bases). V lost 6 bases and J lost 11, with 19 bases in between. Per the germline V gene, CDR1 is SQVTM and CDR2 is ANQGSEA. This CDR3 has 12 residues. CDR3 sequence (DNA): TGCAGCGTCCTTAGGGGGACCAAGGAGGCTTTCTTT. Protein: CSVLRGTKEAFF.

The chain employs TRBV7-2 and TRBJ2-7; D gene uncertain. The CDR3 extends over 14 amino acids. V was shortened by 1 base and J by 0 bases, with 7 bases between the two germline ends. Germline loops: CDR1 SGHTA, CDR2 FQGNSA. The CDR3 region is CASSLGQASYEQYF. For the CDR3, the DNA is TGTGCCAGCAGCTTAGGGCAGGCCTCCTACGAGCAGTACTTC.

This chain uses TRBV12-3 or TRBV12-4 with TRBJ1-6; D is undetermined. Trimming removed 4 bases at V and 10 bases at J, with 11 bases between. The CDR3 runs 13 residues. CDR3 sequence: CASSSDWSSPLHF. The DNA of the CDR3 is TGTGCCAGCAGTTCGGACTGGAGCTCACCCCTCCACTTT.

This sequence joins TRBV28 and TRBJ1-2, with 11 bases matching TRBD1. In germline, CDR1 is MDHEN, CDR2 SYDVKM. The CDR3 spans 14 residues. The junction had 7 bases not matched to a gene; V was cut back by 5 bases and J by 8 bases. CDR3 sequence (DNA): TGTGCCAGCAGTAAGGGACAGGGGGAAGGAGGCTACACCTTC. Translating it yields CASSKGQGEGGYTF.

The genes are TRBV20-1 and TRBJ1-1, with D possibly TRBD1 on 6 matching bases. The CDR3 covers 14 residues. Trimming removed 4 bases from V and 3 bases from J, with 15 bases in between. Germline-derived CDR1 and CDR2 are DFQATT and SNEGSKA (reference sequence). The CDR3 DNA sequence: TGCAGTGCTACAGCCCGGGACACCTACACTGAAGCTTTCTTT. This sequence encodes CSATARDTYTEAFF.

The rearrangement uses TRBV6-5 and TRBJ1-2, with TRBD1 as a possible D gene (6 bases). Germline V lookup: CDR1 MNHEY, CDR2 SVGAGI. CDR3 length equals 10 residues. Trimming took off 7 bases at V and 14 bases at J, with 14 bases between the two ends. The CDR3 DNA sequence: TGTGCCAGCAAGTCAGGGGTTTATACCTTC. It specifies CASKSGVYTF.